The T cell receptor beta chain described here comes from a study of blood T cell repertoires in COVID-19. For the study at large: COVID-19 samples from acute and convalescent phases originated in the United States, Italy and Spain.

Germline CDR1 reads SGHVS; CDR2 reads FNYEAQ. This CDR3 contains 17 residues. The J segment lost 10 bases and the V segment lost 1 base, leaving 14 bases of the junction unmatched. Seattle researchers signed up patients amid active infection and tracked them longitudinally. In the original processing: Reference gene primer amplification gave nucleated cell count estimates. Profiling relied on immunoSEQ multiplex PCR, and the TCRdb table lists in-frame clones only, not all of them. That table is the source of V, J and clone size, and D and trimming were worked out from the DNA. Found here are about 310,000 clones, 90% of them singletons; the top ten hold roughly 2.9%.

What was sequenced was peripheral blood. The genes are TRBV7-6 and TRBJ2-1; 9 nucleotides line up with TRBD2. The receptor was derived from a woman in her twenties or thirties with COVID-19, enrolled during active disease. CDR3 nucleotide sequence: TGTGCCAGCAGCTTAGATTTTGGTAGCGGGAGCGATAACGAGCAGTTCTTC. Protein sequence: CASSLDFGSGSDNEQFF.